Shown below are 6 T cell receptor beta chains from a single sample sequenced in a study of cytomegalovirus exposure and HLA in healthy donors. TCRdb's copy holds only in-frame clones and misses some; the assay was immunoSEQ multiplex PCR. Of around 62,000 clones in the sample, roughly 90% are singletons; the top ten hold approximately 1.5%. Sequencing was performed on PBMCs. All receptors derive from a woman aged 18-30 years in good health and CMV-seronegative.

The rearrangement joins TRBV6-1 to TRBJ1-4; D might be TRBD1 (6 bases). The germline CDR1 and CDR2 sequences are MNHNS and SASEGT. V dropped 5 bases and J dropped 4 bases, with 14 bases sitting between them. There are 15 residues in the CDR3. This CDR3 is CASSTRTAVNEKLFF. Here the CDR3 DNA reads TGTGCCAGCAGTACTCGGACAGCCGTTAATGAAAAACTGTTTTTT.

The chain uses TRBV4-1 and TRBJ2-3, with 10 bases matching TRBD2. V trimming: 3 bases; J trimming: 0 bases; junction bases outside the gene matches: 9. The CDR3 spans 18 residues. Germline assignment: CDR1 MGHRA and CDR2 YSYEKL. CDR3: CASSHPRRTSGSTDTQYF. CDR3 bases: TGCGCCAGCAGCCATCCGCGGCGGACTAGCGGTAGCACAGATACGCAGTATTTT.

In its sample, this clone is large. The chain has TRBV9 and TRBJ1-2, with D uncertain. CDR1 and CDR2 (germline): SGDLS, YYNGEE. Deletions cut 3 bases from V and 3 bases from J, with 15 bases between. This CDR3 contains 15 residues. CDR3 amino acids: CASSEGAGVDYGYTF. The DNA for the CDR3 is TGTGCCAGCAGCGAGGGAGCCGGCGTAGACTATGGCTACACCTTC.

The chain is built from TRBV14 and TRBJ2-1; 8 bases are shared with TRBD1. CDR1 SGHDN and CDR2 FVKESK come from the germline V gene. The V and J ends lost 5 bases and 4 bases, in that order; junction bases with no gene match: 7. The CDR3 consists of 15 residues. This chain's CDR3 is CASSSGGFKYNEQFF. CDR3 sequence (DNA): TGTGCCAGCAGCTCAGGGGGCTTCAAGTACAATGAGCAGTTCTTC.

This sequence joins TRBV7-9 and TRBJ1-4; 8 bases are shared with TRBD1. V dropped 4 bases and J dropped 4; count of bases not matched to a gene: 5. Germline CDR1 is SEHNR and CDR2 is FQNEAQ (reference sequence). CDR3 size: 15 residues. CDR3 in amino acids: CASSSGQGSNEKLFF. DNA for the CDR3: TGTGCCAGCAGCTCTGGACAGGGCAGTAATGAAAAACTGTTTTTT. The full variable domain, rest sourced from reference TRBV7-9 and TRBJ1-4, is DTGVSQNPRHKITKRGQNVTFRCDPISEHNRLYWYRQTLGQGPEFLTYFQNEAQLEKSRLLSDRFSAERPKGSFSTLEIQRTEQGDSAMYLCASSSGQGSNEKLFFGSGTQLSVL.

The chain employs TRBV7-3 and TRBJ2-5; 8 nucleotides line up with TRBD2. V trimming: 5 bases; J trimming: 5 bases; junction bases outside the gene matches: 7. The CDR3 is 14 amino acids. Germline V gene data show CDR1 as SGHTA and CDR2 as FQGTGA. In DNA, the CDR3 is TGTGCCAGCAGCCAAGGACTAGCTTACGAGACCCAGTACTTC. Translated: CASSQGLAYETQYF.